Listed below are T cell receptor beta chains from one sample, sequenced in a study of blood T cell repertoires in COVID-19. Assay used: immunoSEQ multiplex PCR; TCRdb lists only in-frame clones, some missing. The sample contains roughly 200,000 clones, about 81% of which appear only once. The sample comprised peripheral blood. The source of these receptors is a woman aged 55-70 years with COVID-19, enrolled during active disease. Both conserved end residues are part of each CDR3. D genes are given only for firm matches. Expanded clones are given a class, and other clones once, few, many or no size at all.

d_call | j_call | clone_size | v_call | cdr3_nt | cdr3_aa
- | TRBJ1-6 | - | TRBV2 | TGTGCCAGCAGTGAAAACATGAATTCACCCCTCCACTTT | CASSENMNSPLHF
- | TRBJ2-2 | many | TRBV19 | TGTGCCAGTGAGGGACTTAACACCGGGGAGCTGTTTTTT | CASEGLNTGELFF
- | TRBJ1-4 | - | TRBV5-1 | TGCGCCAGCAGCGTGGCAGGGGCAACTAATGAAAAACTGTTTTTT | CASSVAGATNEKLFF
- | TRBJ1-2 | - | TRBV3-1/TRBV3-2 | TGTGCCAGCAGCCAAGTCGGCCAGCGAAACTATGGCTACACCTTC | CASSQVGQRNYGYTF
TRBD1 | TRBJ2-7 | few | TRBV28 | TGTGCCAGCAGTTTCTCCCGAGGGGGCAACGAGCAGTACTTC | CASSFSRGGNEQYF
- | TRBJ2-3 | - | TRBV3-1/TRBV3-2 | TGTGCCAGCAGCCCCCGGTACGGTACGCAGTATTTT | CASSPRYGTQYF
TRBD2 | TRBJ2-1 | - | TRBV14 | TGTGCCAGCGGATCATATAGCGGGCTCGAGCAGTTCTTC | CASGSYSGLEQFF
- | TRBJ1-5 | - | TRBV27 | TGTGCCAGCAGAGATGGACAATATCCCGCCAAGGATAGCAATCAGCCCCAGCATTTT | CASRDGQYPAKDSNQPQHF
- | TRBJ2-3 | - | TRBV6-2/TRBV6-3 | TGTGCCAGCAGTTACCAGGGACTCGGAGATACGCAGTATTTT | CASSYQGLGDTQYF
TRBD2 | TRBJ2-3 | once | TRBV15 | TGTGCCACCAGCGCGCCTAGCGGGAGGTTGGAAGATACGCAGTATTTT | CATSAPSGRLEDTQYF
TRBD2 | TRBJ2-1 | - | TRBV19 | TGTGCCAGTAGTAGCGGGACTAGCGGGAGCCTTGAGCAGTTCTTC | CASSSGTSGSLEQFF
TRBD1 | TRBJ1-1 | once | TRBV6-5 | TGTGCCAGCAGTTTGGGACAGGGTTGGGACACTGAAGCTTTCTTT | CASSLGQGWDTEAFF
TRBD2 | TRBJ2-3 | - | TRBV5-6 | TGTGCCAGCAGCATGCGGACTAGCGGGACAGGAGATACGCAGTATTTT | CASSMRTSGTGDTQYF
TRBD1 | TRBJ1-2 | - | TRBV6-5 | TGTGCCAGCAGGACCCGACTTAGGGGGCAAGGCTACACCTTC | CASRTRLRGQGYTF
- | TRBJ1-5 | once | TRBV7-3 | TGTGCCAGCAGAAGACAGAAACCTAGCAATCAGCCCCAGCATTTT | CASRRQKPSNQPQHF
- | TRBJ2-1 | - | TRBV4-1 | TGCGCCAGCAGCCAAGAGAGTTATCGGTTAGTGAGGAATGAGCAGTTCTTC | CASSQESYRLVRNEQFF